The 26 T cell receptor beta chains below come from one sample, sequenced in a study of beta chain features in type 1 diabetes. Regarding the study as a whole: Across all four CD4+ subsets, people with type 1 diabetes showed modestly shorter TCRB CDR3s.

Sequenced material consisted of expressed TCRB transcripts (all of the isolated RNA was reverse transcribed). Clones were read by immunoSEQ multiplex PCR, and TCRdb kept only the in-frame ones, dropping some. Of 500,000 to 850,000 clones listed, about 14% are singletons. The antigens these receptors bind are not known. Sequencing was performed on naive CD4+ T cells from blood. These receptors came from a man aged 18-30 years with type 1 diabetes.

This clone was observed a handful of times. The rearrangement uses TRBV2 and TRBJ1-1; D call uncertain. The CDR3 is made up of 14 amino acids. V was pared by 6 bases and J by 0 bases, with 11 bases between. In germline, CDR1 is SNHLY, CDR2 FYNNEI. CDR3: CASRYETMNTEAFF. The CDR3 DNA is TGTGCCAGCAGGTACGAGACGATGAACACTGAAGCTTTCTTT.

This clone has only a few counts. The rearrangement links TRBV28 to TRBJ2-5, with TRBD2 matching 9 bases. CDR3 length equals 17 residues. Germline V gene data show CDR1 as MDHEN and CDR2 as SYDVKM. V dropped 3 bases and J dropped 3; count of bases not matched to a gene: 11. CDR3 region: CASSLTTAGGPKETQYF. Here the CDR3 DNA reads TGTGCCAGCAGTTTGACTACAGCGGGAGGCCCTAAAGAGACCCAGTACTTC.

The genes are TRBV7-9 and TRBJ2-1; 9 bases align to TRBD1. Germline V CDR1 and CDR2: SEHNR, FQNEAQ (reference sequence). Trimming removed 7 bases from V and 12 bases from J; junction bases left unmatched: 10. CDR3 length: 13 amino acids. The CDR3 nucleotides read TGTGCCAGCAACATGGACAGGGGAATAGCGCAGTTCTTC. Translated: CASNMDRGIAQFF.

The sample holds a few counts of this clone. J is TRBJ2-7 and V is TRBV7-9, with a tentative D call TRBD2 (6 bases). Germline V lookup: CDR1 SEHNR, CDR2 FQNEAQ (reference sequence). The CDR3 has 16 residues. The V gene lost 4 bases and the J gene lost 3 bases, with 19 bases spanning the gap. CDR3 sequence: CASSSGTLALNYEQYF. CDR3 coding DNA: TGTGCCAGCAGCTCCGGGACTTTGGCCCTTAACTACGAGCAGTACTTC.

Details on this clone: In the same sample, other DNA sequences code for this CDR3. The CDR3 region is CASSLSYNEQFF. CDR3 nucleotide sequence: TGTGCCAGCAGCCTTTCTTACAATGAGCAGTTCTTC. The rearrangement uses TRBV7-2 and TRBJ2-1; no firm D call. Germline V lookup: CDR1 SGHTA, CDR2 FQGNSA. Trimming pared 5 bases from V and 4 bases from J, leaving 6 bases between. CDR3 length equals 12 residues.

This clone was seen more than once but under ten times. The CDR3 DNA reads as TGTGCCAGCAGCTCCCCCAGGGCCAACTACGAGCAGTACTTC. This gives the protein CASSSPRANYEQYF. The chain uses TRBV7-2 and TRBJ2-7; TRBD1 might be the D (5 bases). The germline gives CDR1 SGHTA, CDR2 FQGNSA. The CDR3 contains 14 residues. V was shortened by 4 bases and J by 3 bases, with 13 bases between the two germline ends.

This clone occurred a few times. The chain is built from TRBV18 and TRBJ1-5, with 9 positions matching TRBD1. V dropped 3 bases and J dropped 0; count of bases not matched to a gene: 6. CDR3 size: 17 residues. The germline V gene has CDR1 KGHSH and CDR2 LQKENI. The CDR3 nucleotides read TGTGCCAGCTCACCTTCCGGGACAGGGTATAGCAATCAGCCCCAGCATTTT. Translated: CASSPSGTGYSNQPQHF.

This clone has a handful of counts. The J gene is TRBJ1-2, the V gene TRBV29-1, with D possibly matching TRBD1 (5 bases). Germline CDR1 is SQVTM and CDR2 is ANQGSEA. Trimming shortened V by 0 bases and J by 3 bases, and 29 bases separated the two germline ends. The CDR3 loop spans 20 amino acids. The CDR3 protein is CSVEDRGSSRVASRHYGYTF. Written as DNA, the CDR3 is TGCAGCGTTGAAGATCGGGGTTCTTCCAGGGTAGCCAGTCGGCACTATGGCTACACCTTC.

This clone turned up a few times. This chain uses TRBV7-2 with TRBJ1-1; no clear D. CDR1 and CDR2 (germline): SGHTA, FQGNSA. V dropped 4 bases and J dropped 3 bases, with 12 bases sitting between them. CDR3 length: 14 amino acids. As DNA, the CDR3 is TGTGCCAGCAGCTCCCTGGGTACGTACACTGAAGCTTTCTTT. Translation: CASSSLGTYTEAFF.

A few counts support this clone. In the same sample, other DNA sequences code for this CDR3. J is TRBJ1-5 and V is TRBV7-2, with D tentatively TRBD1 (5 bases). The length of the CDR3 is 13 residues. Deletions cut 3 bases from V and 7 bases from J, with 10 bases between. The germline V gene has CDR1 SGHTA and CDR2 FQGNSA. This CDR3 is CASSLTGGQPQHF. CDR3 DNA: TGTGCCAGCAGCTTGACGGGGGGGCAGCCCCAGCATTTT. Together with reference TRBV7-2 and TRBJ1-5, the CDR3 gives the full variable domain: GAGVSQSPSNKVTEKGKDVELRCDPISGHTALYWYRQSLGQGLEFLIYFQGNSAPDKSGLPSDRFSAERTGGSVSTLTIQRTQQEDSAVYLCASSLTGGQPQHFGDGTRLSIL.

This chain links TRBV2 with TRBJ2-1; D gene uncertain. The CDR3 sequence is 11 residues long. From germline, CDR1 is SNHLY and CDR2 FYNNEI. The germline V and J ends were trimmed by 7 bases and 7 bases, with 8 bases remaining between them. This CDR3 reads CASNPSNEQFF. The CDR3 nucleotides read TGTGCCAGCAACCCCTCGAATGAGCAGTTCTTC.

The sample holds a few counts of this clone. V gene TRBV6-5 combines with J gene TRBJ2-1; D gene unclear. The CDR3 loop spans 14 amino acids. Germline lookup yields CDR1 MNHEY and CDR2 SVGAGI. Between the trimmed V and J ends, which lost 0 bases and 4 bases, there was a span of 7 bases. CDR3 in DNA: TGTGCCAGCAGTTACTCTGGTTCGTACAATGAGCAGTTCTTC. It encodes CASSYSGSYNEQFF.

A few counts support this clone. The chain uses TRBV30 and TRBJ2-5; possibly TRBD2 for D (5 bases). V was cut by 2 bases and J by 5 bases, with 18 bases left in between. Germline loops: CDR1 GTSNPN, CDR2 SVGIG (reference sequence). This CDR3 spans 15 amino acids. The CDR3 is CAWSLGLQRGETQYF. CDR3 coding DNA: TGTGCCTGGAGTCTCGGACTCCAACGAGGGGAGACCCAGTACTTC. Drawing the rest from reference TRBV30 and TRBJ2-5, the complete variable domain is SQTIHQWPATLVQPVGSPLSLECTVEGTSNPNLYWYRQAAGRGLQLLFYSVGIGQISSEVPQNLSASRPQDRQFILSSKKLLLSDSGFYLCAWSLGLQRGETQYFGPGTRLLVL.

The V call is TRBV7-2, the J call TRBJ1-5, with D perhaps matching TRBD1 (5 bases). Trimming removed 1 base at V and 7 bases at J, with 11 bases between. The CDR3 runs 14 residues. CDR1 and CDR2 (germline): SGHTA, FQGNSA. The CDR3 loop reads CASSLEGREQPQHF. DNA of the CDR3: TGTGCCAGCAGCTTAGAGGGCAGGGAACAGCCCCAGCATTTT.

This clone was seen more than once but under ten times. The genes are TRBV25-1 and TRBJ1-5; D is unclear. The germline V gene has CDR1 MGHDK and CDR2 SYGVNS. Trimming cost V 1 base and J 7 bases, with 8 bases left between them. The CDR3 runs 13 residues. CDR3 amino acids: CASSELSGQPQHF. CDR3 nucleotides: TGTGCCAGCAGTGAATTGTCAGGACAGCCCCAGCATTTT.

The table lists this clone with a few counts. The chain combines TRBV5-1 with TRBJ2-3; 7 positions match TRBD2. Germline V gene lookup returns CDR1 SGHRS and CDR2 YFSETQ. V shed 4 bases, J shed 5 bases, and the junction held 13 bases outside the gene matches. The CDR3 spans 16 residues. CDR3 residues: CASSPSTSNLGDTQYF. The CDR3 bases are TGCGCCAGCAGCCCCTCGACTAGCAACTTAGGAGATACGCAGTATTTT.

CDR3: CASSAPGVISETQYF. In DNA form, the CDR3 reads TGTGCCAGCAGTGCTCCCGGGGTTATTTCAGAGACCCAGTACTTC. This chain connects TRBV2 to TRBJ2-5; maybe TRBD2 (5 bases). There are 15 residues in the CDR3. Per germline, CDR1 SNHLY and CDR2 FYNNEI. Trimming removed 4 bases from V and 4 bases from J, with 16 bases in between.

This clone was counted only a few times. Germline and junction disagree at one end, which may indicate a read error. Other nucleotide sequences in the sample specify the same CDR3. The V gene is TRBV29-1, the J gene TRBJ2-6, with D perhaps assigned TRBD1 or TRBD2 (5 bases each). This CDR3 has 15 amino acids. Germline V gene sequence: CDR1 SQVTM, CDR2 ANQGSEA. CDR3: CSVEVGVAGANVLTF. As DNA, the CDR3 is TGCAGCGTTGAGGTGGGAGTGGCCGGGGCCAACGTCCTGACCTTC.

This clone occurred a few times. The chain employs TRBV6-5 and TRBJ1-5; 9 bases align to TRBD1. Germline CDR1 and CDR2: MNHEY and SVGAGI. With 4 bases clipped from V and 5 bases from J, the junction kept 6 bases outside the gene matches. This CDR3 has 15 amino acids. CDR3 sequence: CASSSGTGRDQPQHF. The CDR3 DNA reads TGTGCCAGCAGTTCCGGGACAGGGAGGGATCAGCCCCAGCATTTT.

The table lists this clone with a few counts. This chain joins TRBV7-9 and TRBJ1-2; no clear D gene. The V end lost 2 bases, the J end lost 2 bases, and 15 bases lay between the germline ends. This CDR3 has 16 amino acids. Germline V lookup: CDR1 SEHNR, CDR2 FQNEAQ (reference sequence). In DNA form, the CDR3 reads TGTGCCAGCAGCTTAATTGGCGGTTTTCTAAACTATGGCTACACCTTC. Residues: CASSLIGGFLNYGYTF.

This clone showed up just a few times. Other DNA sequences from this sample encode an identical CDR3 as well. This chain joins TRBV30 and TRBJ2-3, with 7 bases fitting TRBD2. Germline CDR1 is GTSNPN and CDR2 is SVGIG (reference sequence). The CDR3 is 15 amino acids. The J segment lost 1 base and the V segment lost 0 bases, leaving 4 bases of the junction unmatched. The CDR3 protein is CAWSVRAGGTDTQYF. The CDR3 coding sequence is TGTGCCTGGAGTGTACGGGCGGGGGGCACAGATACGCAGTATTTT.

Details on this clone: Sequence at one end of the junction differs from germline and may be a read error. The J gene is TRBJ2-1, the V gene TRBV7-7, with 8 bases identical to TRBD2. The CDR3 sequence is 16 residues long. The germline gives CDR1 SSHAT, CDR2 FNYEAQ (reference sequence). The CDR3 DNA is TGTGCTAGCAGCTTACGAGCGGCTAGCGGGTACAATGAGCAGTTCTTC. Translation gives CASSLRAASGYNEQFF.

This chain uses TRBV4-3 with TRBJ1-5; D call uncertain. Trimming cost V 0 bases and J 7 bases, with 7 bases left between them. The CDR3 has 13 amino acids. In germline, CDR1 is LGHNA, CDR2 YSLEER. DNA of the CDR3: TGCGCCAGCAGCCAAGATCGGCAACAGCCCCAGCATTTT. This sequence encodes CASSQDRQQPQHF.

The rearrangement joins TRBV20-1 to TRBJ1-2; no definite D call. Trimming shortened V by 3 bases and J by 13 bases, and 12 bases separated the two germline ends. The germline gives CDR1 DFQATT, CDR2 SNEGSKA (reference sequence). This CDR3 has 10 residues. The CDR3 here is CSASRELPTF. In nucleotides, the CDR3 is TGCAGTGCTAGTAGGGAATTGCCCACCTTC.

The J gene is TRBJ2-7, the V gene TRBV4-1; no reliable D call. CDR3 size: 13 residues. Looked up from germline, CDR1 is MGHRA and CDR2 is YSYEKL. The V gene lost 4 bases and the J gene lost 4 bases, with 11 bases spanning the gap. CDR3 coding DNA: TGCGCCAGCAGCCTCTCGGTTGGGTACGAGCAGTACTTC. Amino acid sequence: CASSLSVGYEQYF.

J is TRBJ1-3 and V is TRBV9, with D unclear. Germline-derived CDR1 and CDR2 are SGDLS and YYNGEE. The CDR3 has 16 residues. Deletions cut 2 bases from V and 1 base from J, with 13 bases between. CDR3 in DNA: TGTGCCAGCAGCGTCGCGTCCAGAATGTCTGGAAACACCATATATTTT. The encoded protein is CASSVASRMSGNTIYF.